These 18 T cell receptor beta chains were all obtained from the same sample, sequenced in a study of cytomegalovirus exposure and HLA in healthy donors. With 60 Vbeta and 13 Jbeta primers, the PCR was carried out. The data were produced by immunoSEQ multiplex PCR, yet TCRdb's version contains in-frame clones alone and is incomplete. The data show 200,000 or so clones, less than 90% seen once. Material: PBMCs. The receptor set was obtained from a boy between 10 and 17 years old in good health and CMV-seronegative.

This chain joins TRBV2 and TRBJ2-3; D is unresolved. Trimming took off 2 bases at V and 2 bases at J, with 8 bases between the two ends. Germline V gene lookup returns CDR1 SNHLY and CDR2 FYNNEI. The CDR3 is 14 amino acids. The CDR3 sequence: CASSELAITDTQYF. CDR3 DNA sequence: TGTGCCAGCAGTGAACTCGCGATCACAGATACGCAGTATTTT.

The gene calls are TRBV7-2 and TRBJ1-5; 7 positions agree with TRBD1. CDR1 is SGHTA and CDR2 is FQGNSA in the germline V gene. This CDR3 has 16 residues. V trimming: 5 bases; J trimming: 0 bases; junction bases outside the gene matches: 7. The CDR3 sequence: CASSPGTVLSNQPQHF. CDR3 nucleotide sequence: TGTGCCAGCAGCCCCGGGACAGTCCTTAGCAATCAGCCCCAGCATTTT.

V and J are TRBV15 and TRBJ2-3; 7 bases line up with TRBD2. The ends lost 3 bases at V and 0 bases at J; junction bases unmatched: 12. CDR1 is LNHNV and CDR2 is YYDKDF in the germline V gene (reference sequence). The CDR3 covers 18 residues. CDR3 sequence: CATSSPPMGGRSTDTQYF. CDR3 nucleotides: TGTGCCACCAGCAGTCCTCCGATGGGCGGGAGAAGCACAGATACGCAGTATTTT.

This clone has only one observation. This chain joins TRBV27 and TRBJ1-1; possible D gene TRBD1, 5 bases. The CDR3 sequence is 15 residues long. V was trimmed by 4 bases and J by 0 bases, leaving 12 bases between them. Germline V lookup: CDR1 MNHEY, CDR2 SMNVEV (reference sequence). As DNA, the CDR3 is TGTGCCAGCAGTTCCACCCGGACACTGAACACTGAAGCTTTCTTT. This translates into CASSSTRTLNTEAFF.

As concerns this clone: A read error may produce the germline difference seen at one junction end. The chain has TRBV7-9 and TRBJ2-3; 7 nucleotides agree with TRBD2. Germline CDR1 and CDR2: SEHNR and FQNEAQ (reference sequence). The CDR3 loop spans 18 amino acids. This chain's CDR3 is CSSSAPARGGSPPDTQYF. The CDR3 coding sequence is TGTTCCAGCAGCGCTCCGGCTAGGGGCGGGAGTCCCCCAGATACGCAGTATTTT.

The V and J genes are TRBV7-2 and TRBJ2-3; D call uncertain. From germline, CDR1 is SGHTA and CDR2 FQGNSA. This CDR3 spans 13 amino acids. Trimming took off 3 bases at V and 2 bases at J, with 6 bases between the two ends. The CDR3 region has the DNA TGTGCCAGCAGCTTTTTATACACAGATACGCAGTATTTT. Its translation is CASSFLYTDTQYF.

The chain combines TRBV19 with TRBJ1-1; D unresolved. Germline CDR1 and CDR2: LNHDA and SQIVND (reference sequence). This CDR3 has 14 residues. V lost 3 bases and J 12 bases, leaving 20 bases between the germline ends. Here the CDR3 reads CASSIVHDWPASFF. The CDR3 DNA reads as TGTGCCAGTAGTATTGTCCACGACTGGCCTGCTTCTTTCTTT.

This chain links TRBV7-2 with TRBJ2-2; D possibly corresponds to TRBD2 (6 bases). Germline lookup yields CDR1 SGHTA and CDR2 FQGNSA. The V and J ends lost 2 bases and 4 bases respectively, with 11 bases between them. The CDR3 runs to 15 residues. The DNA for the CDR3 is TGTGCCAGCAGCTTACCGGTGGGAGGCACCGGGGAGCTGTTTTTT. This encodes CASSLPVGGTGELFF.

The V call is TRBV6-1, the J call TRBJ1-5; D is uncertain. The V and J ends lost 3 bases and 4 bases respectively, with 10 bases between them. CDR3 length: 14 amino acids. Germline CDR1 reads MNHNS; CDR2 reads SASEGT. CDR3 in DNA: TGTGCCAGCAGTGAGTCAGTTATGAATCAGCCCCAGCATTTT. This sequence encodes CASSESVMNQPQHF.

In its sample, this clone was seen once. The J gene is TRBJ2-7, the V gene TRBV7-2; 7 bases are shared with TRBD1. CDR3 length equals 15 residues. Unmatched junction bases numbered 3, after V lost 1 base and J lost 0 bases. CDR1 is SGHTA, CDR2 FQGNSA, per germline. CDR3 bases: TGTGCCAGCAGCTTAGTTGGGACAGTCTCCTACGAGCAGTACTTC. Its translation: CASSLVGTVSYEQYF.

The J gene is TRBJ2-1, the V gene TRBV27; D possibly corresponds to TRBD2 (6 bases). The germline gives CDR1 MNHEY, CDR2 SMNVEV (reference sequence). Trimming removed 6 bases from V and 9 bases from J, with 18 bases in between. The CDR3 runs to 14 residues. CDR3 nucleotide sequence: TGTGCCAGCAGACTAGCTTTTGGCAGGAGTGAGCAGTTCTTC. Its translation is CASRLAFGRSEQFF.

The rearrangement joins TRBV29-1 to TRBJ2-7, with a weak D call TRBD2 (5 bases). Per the germline V gene, CDR1 is SQVTM and CDR2 is ANQGSEA. The V end lost 6 bases, the J end lost 2 bases, and 17 bases lay between the germline ends. The CDR3 runs to 14 residues. Here the CDR3 DNA reads TGCAGCGTAGGAGGACTGGGAAAGACCTACGAGCAGTACTTC. Protein: CSVGGLGKTYEQYF.

With regard to this clone: One end of the junction does not line up with germline, which may come from a read error. The chain employs TRBV7-7 and TRBJ2-5; no firm D call. This CDR3 spans 13 amino acids. CDR1 is SSHAT and CDR2 is FNYEAQ in the germline V gene (reference sequence). CDR3 region: CASSFRPGETQYF. In DNA form, the CDR3 reads TGTGCTAGCAGCTTTAGACCGGGAGAGACCCAGTACTTC. The complete variable domain, with remaining parts taken from reference TRBV7-7 and TRBJ2-5, reads GAGVSQSPRYKVTKRGQDVTLRCDPISSHATLYWYQQALGQGPEFLTYFNYEAQPDKSGLPSDRFSAERPEGSISTLTIQRTEQRDSAMYRCASSFRPGETQYFGPGTRLLVL.

This chain connects TRBV9 to TRBJ2-7, with D maybe TRBD1 (6 bases). CDR1 and CDR2 from the germline V gene are SGDLS and YYNGEE. CDR3 length: 15 residues. The V gene lost 0 bases and the J gene lost 0 bases, with 10 bases spanning the gap. Here the CDR3 DNA reads TGTGCCAGCAGCGTAGGGACAGCGAGCTCCTACGAGCAGTACTTC. Translated: CASSVGTASSYEQYF.

The J gene is TRBJ1-4, the V gene TRBV2; D unresolved. Germline CDR1 SNHLY, CDR2 FYNNEI. V shed 1 base and J shed 7 bases, with 13 bases lying between them. This CDR3 has 15 amino acids. The CDR3 nucleotides read TGTGCCAGCAGTGAAGGAACGGGTCTTGTTGAAAAACTGTTTTTT. Translated: CASSEGTGLVEKLFF.

The rearrangement uses TRBV19 and TRBJ1-4; possible D gene TRBD1, 5 bases. Germline V CDR1 and CDR2: LNHDA, SQIVND (reference sequence). Trimming stripped 0 bases from V and 8 bases from J, with 13 bases between. The CDR3 is made up of 15 amino acids. This CDR3 reads CASSIEGQVGEKLFF. The DNA of the CDR3 is TGTGCCAGTAGTATAGAGGGGCAGGTAGGAGAAAAACTGTTTTTT.

This clone turned up a few times. The chain combines TRBV9 with TRBJ1-1, with a tentative D call TRBD1 (5 bases). Germline lookup yields CDR1 SGDLS and CDR2 YYNGEE. The V and J ends lost 0 bases and 5 bases respectively, with 14 bases between them. The CDR3 runs to 15 residues. The DNA of the CDR3 is TGTGCCAGCAGCGTAGGATCCCAGGGAGGAACTGAAGCTTTCTTT. It translates to CASSVGSQGGTEAFF.

The chain joins TRBV7-9 to TRBJ2-7, with D possibly being TRBD1 (5 bases). Germline V gene sequence: CDR1 SEHNR, CDR2 FQNEAQ (reference sequence). The CDR3 extends over 13 amino acids. The germline V and J ends were trimmed by 2 bases and 3 bases, with 8 bases remaining between them. The CDR3 sequence is CASSLTTVYEQYF. The CDR3 DNA sequence: TGTGCCAGCAGCTTAACGACAGTCTACGAGCAGTACTTC.